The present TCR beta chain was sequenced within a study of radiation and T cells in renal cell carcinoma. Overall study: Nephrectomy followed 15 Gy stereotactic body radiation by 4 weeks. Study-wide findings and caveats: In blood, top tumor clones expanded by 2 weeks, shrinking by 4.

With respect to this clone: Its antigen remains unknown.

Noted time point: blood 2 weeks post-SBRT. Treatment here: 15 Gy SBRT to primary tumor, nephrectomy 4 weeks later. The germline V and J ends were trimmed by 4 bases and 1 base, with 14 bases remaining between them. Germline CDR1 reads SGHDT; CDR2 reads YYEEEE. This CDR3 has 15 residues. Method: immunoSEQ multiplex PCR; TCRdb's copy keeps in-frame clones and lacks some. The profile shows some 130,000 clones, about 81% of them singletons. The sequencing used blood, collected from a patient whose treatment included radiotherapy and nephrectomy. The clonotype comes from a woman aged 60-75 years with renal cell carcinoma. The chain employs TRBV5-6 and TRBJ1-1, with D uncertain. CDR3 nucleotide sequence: TGTGCCAGCAGCCCTGACACCATCGGGAACACTGAAGCTTTCTTT. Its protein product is CASSPDTIGNTEAFF.